This section outlines one TCR beta chain sequence together with its context. This record comes from a study of blood T cell repertoires in COVID-19. TCRdb's table, derived via immunoSEQ multiplex PCR, lists solely in-frame clones and lacks some. The sample has roughly 110,000 clones; more than 75% are singletons. Trimming took 4 bases from V and 2 from J, leaving 16 bases between them. Germline CDR1 and CDR2: SGDLS and YYNGEE. The CDR3 has 16 residues. The chain uses TRBV9 and TRBJ2-1, with D tentatively TRBD2 (5 bases). This sequence originates from a man aged 35 to 55 with acute or convalescent COVID-19. The material sequenced was peripheral blood. The CDR3 protein is CASSPEGLAAYNEQFF. For the CDR3, the DNA is TGTGCCAGCAGCCCAGAGGGCCTAGCCGCCTACAATGAGCAGTTCTTC.